This TCR beta chain was documented in a study of sequential checkpoint blockade in melanoma. Treatment in this sample: randomized to nivolumab then ipilimumab (arm A) or the reverse (arm B). Profiled with immunoSEQ multiplex PCR; TCRdb holds only in-frame clones, not every one. The repertoire holds 15,000 to 20,000 clones, roughly 73% seen once, with roughly 5.2% in the top ten. This clone occurred many times. This CDR3 has 15 amino acids. Germline CDR1 MNHGY, CDR2 SAAAGT. V was cut by 5 bases and J by 3 bases, with 17 bases left in between. This chain connects TRBV6-8 to TRBJ2-7; unclear D gene. The sequenced sample was tumor tissue (inferred from file names), obtained from a patient given nivolumab and ipilimumab in sequence. The source of this sequence is a human donor with melanoma. The CDR3 is CASSPRHAAIYEQYF. CDR3 coding DNA: TGTGCCAGCAGTCCTCGCCATGCGGCGATCTACGAGCAGTACTTC.